This T cell receptor (beta chain) was sequenced in a study of T-cell reconstitution after alpha-beta-depleted transplantation in children. Looked up from germline, CDR1 is SNHLY and CDR2 is FYNNEI. The CDR3 contains 15 residues. V lost 6 bases to trimming and J lost 0 bases, with 12 bases between them. This clonotype was seen a few times. The TCRbeta library was prepared with unique molecular identifiers. In TCRdb, the PCR reads were re-called with MiXCR into one record per CDR3 protein. The sample consists of approximately 980,000 distinct CDR3 sequences, around 30% of them appearing once. The sample here was PBMCs, mostly from graft donor cells, taken 360 days after TCRalphabeta/CD19-depleted stem cell transplant. The TCR originated in a boy under two years old who had a stem cell transplant for SCID, so the T cells may come from the graft donor. The chain links TRBV2 to TRBJ2-1; the D gene is possibly TRBD1 (6 bases). CDR3 sequence reads: CASSPRDTSYNEQFF. The DNA for the CDR3 is TGTGCCAGCAGCCCCCGGGACACCTCCTACAATGAGCAGTTCTTC.